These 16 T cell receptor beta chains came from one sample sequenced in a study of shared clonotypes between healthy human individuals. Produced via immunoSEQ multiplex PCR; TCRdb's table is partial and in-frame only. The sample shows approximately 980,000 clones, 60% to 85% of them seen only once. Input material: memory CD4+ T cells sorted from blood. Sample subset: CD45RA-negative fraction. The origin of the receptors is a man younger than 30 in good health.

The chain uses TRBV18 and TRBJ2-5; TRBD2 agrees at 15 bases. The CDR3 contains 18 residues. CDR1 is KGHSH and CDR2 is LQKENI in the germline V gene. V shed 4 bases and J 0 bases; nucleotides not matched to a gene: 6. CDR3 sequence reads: CASSLGLAGGPDQETQYF. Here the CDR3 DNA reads TGTGCCAGCTCACTCGGACTAGCGGGAGGGCCAGACCAAGAGACCCAGTACTTC.

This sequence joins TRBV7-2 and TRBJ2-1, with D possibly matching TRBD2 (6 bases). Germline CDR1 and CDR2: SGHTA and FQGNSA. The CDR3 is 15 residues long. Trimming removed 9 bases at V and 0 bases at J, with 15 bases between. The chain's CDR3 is CASRGGGGSYNEQFF. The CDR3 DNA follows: TGTGCCAGTAGGGGAGGAGGCGGCTCCTACAATGAGCAGTTCTTC.

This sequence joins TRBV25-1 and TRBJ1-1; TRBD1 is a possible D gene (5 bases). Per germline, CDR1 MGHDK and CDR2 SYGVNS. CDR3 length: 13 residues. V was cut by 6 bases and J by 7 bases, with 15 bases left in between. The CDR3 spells CASRDTPGGEAFF. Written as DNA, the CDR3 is TGTGCCAGCAGAGACACCCCGGGGGGTGAAGCTTTCTTT. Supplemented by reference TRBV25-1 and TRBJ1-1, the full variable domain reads EADIYQTPRYLVIGTGKKITLECSQTMGHDKMYWYQQDPGMELHLIHYSYGVNSTEKGDLSSESTVSRIRTEHFPLTLESARPSHTSQYLCASRDTPGGEAFFGQGTRLTVV.

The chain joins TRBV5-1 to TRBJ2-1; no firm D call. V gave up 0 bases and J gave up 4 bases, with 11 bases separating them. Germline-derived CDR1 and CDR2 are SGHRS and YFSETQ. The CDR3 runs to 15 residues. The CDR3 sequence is CASSLVAENYNEQFF. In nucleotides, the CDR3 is TGCGCCAGCAGCTTGGTGGCAGAGAATTACAATGAGCAGTTCTTC.

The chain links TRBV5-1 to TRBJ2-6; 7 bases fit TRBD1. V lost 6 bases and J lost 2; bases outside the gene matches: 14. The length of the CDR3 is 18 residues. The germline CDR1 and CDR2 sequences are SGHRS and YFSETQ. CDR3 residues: CASTKTGPELPGANVLTF. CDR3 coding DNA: TGCGCCAGCACGAAGACAGGGCCGGAGCTCCCTGGGGCCAACGTCCTGACTTTC.

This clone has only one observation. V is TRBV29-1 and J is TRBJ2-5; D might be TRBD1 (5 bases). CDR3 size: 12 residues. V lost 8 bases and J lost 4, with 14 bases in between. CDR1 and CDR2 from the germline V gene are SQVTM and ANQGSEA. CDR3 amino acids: CSYKGNRETQYF. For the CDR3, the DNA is TGCAGCTACAAGGGGAACCGAGAGACCCAGTACTTC.

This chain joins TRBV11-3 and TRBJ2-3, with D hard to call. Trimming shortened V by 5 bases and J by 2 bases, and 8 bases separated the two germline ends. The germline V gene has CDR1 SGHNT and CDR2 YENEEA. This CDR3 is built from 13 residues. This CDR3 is CASSTGPTDTQYF. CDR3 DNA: TGTGCCAGCAGCACCGGGCCCACAGATACGCAGTATTTT.

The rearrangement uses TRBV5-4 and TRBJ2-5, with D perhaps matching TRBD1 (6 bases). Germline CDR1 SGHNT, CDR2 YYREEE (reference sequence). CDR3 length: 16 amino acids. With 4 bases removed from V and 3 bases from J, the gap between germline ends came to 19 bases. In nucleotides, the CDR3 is TGTGCCAGCAGCATACCACAAGGCCCAGGGGAAGAGACCCAGTACTTC. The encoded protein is CASSIPQGPGEETQYF.

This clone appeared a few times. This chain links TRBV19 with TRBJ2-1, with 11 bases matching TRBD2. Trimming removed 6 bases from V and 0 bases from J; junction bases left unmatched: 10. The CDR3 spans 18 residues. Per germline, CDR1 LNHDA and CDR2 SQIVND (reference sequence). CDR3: CASRITSGGASSYNEQFF. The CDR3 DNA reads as TGTGCCAGTAGAATAACTAGCGGGGGCGCTAGCTCCTACAATGAGCAGTTCTTC.

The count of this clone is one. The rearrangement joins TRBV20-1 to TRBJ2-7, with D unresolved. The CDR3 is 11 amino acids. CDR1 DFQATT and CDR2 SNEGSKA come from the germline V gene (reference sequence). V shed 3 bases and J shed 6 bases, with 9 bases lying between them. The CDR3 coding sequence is TGCAGTGCTAGTAAAGCGACCGAGCAGTACTTC. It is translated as CSASKATEQYF.

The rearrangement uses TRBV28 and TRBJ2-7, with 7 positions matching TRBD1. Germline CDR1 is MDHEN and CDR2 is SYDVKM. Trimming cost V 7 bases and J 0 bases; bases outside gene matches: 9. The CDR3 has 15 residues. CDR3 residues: CASTPGGASSYEQYF. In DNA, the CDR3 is TGTGCCAGCACCCCAGGGGGTGCAAGCTCCTACGAGCAGTACTTC.

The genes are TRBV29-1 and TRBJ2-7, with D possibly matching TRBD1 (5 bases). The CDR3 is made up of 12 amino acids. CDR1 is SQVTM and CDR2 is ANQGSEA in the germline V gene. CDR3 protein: CRLPDSPYEQYF. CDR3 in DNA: TGCAGACTCCCTGACAGCCCCTACGAGCAGTACTTC.

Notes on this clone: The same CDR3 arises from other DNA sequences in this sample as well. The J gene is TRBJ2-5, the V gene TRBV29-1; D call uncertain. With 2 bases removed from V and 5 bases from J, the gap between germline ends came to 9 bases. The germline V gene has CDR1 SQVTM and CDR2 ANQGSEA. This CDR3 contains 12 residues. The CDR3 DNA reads TGCAGCGTTGAAAGGGCCGGCGAGACCCAGTACTTC. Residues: CSVERAGETQYF.

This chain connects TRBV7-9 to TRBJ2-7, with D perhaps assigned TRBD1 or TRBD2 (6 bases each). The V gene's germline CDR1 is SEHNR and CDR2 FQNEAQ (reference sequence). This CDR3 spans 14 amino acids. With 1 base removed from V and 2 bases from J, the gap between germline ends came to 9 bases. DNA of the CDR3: TGTGCCAGCAGCTTAGGGGGGGCAGCCTACGAGCAGTACTTC. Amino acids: CASSLGGAAYEQYF.

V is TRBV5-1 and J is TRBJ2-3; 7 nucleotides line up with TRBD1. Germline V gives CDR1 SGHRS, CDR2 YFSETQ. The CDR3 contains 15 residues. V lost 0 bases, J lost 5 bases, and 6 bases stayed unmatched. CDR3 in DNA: TGCGCCAGCAGCTTGGATCTAGGGGGCATAGATACGCAGTATTTT. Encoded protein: CASSLDLGGIDTQYF.

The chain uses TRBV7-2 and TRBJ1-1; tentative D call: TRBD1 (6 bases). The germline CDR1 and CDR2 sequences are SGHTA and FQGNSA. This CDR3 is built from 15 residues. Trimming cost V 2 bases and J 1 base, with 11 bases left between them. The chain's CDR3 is CASSLRGGGNTEAFF. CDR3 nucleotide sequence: TGTGCCAGCAGCTTAAGGGGAGGGGGGAACACTGAAGCTTTCTTT.